What follows describes a single T cell receptor beta chain. The sample holds one count of this clone. It lacks a known antigen. It has no much larger one-base neighbor in the sample; base qualities were not kept. The donors were healthy, HIV-negative adults who had no recently reported acute infections or vaccinations. Only Caucasian adults living in Nashville, Tennessee, USA were represented among the donors. The CD8 memory samples were a combination of magnetically selected CD45RO+ cells and CCR7-negative CD45RA+ effector memory (TemRA) cells. Blood was obtained by leukapheresis, after which PBMCs were separated by Ficoll-Histopaque density gradient centrifugation and cryopreserved in liquid nitrogen vapor phase. Purity and quantity of every magnetically sorted T cell population were checked by analytical flow cytometry. Genomic DNA was isolated from each sorted fraction and quantified by UV absorbance on a Nanodrop 2000c.

The sample belongs to a study of shared clonotypes between healthy human individuals (TCRdb year 2020). In terms of the full investigation: The cohort included a few men and two women between 18 and 49 years of age. For each donor, three plates each were used for CD4 naive and CD4 memory, two plates were used for CD8 naive, and one plate was used for CD8 memory. Between about 0.9 and 9 billion PBMCs per donor were obtained by leukapheresis. To estimate repertoire size and how much clonotypes are shared between individuals, the study performed deep sequencing of blood TCR repertoires from a handful of healthy adults. To increase sequencing depth and limit assay-specific biases, TCR repertoire library preparation and sequencing were carried out by different laboratories using diverse techniques.

V loses 1 base of germline sequence and J loses 6 bases, and the interval between the two ends is 13 bases. The CDR3, cysteine through phenylalanine, is 15 amino acids long. CDR3 DNA is the only sequence kept; it has 45 bases, read in frame from the first base. CDR1 and CDR2 are read off the germline V gene as SGHTA and FQGNSA. Using the deep immunoSEQ assay, multiplex PCR amplified TCR CDR3 regions from genomic DNA. Genomic DNA extracted from each cell subset was distributed evenly over all wells of several immunoSEQ 96-well plates, and each plate served as one replicate. For sorted subsets, each replicate PCR was loaded with 200 to 250 ng genomic DNA, equivalent to 30,000 or so T cell genomes. The purified libraries were quantified using a Qubit 3.0 fluorometer, sized with a Bioanalyzer 2100, and then quantified again using the KAPA Library Quantification kit. Each immunoSEQ 96-well plate was sequenced on its own single-read 150-cycle Illumina NextSeq 550 flow cell. The original pipeline was this. The immunoSEQ output contained only junctional sequences without quality scores, so filtering could not match that applied to full-length reads. Sequences were annotated with PyIR, a Python wrapper for IgBLAST v1.9, and V/J genes and CDR3 were assigned using IMGT germline references. Reads were filtered out if the reads had weak V/J assignments (E-value above 1e-6), no CDR3, stop codons, out-of-frame junctions, or ambiguous translated residues. V3J clonotypes were defined as sequences sharing an identical inferred V gene, J gene, and CDR3 amino acid sequence. Percentage overlap between repertoires was computed as shared unique clonotypes divided by the size of the smaller repertoire. Repertoire richness was assessed with RTK rarefaction, the Chao1 estimator, and Recon v2.1 estimates of unobserved clonotypes. For all TCRbeta clonotypes obtained by the gDNA method from a handful of donors, generation probabilities were computed with OLGA. TCRdb carries this immuneACCESS record with in-frame sequences only. Its versions omit some clonotypes, under half of them owing to an unresolved V gene in the studies checked, with the rest unexplained. The D gene and trimming were derived from the DNA, and the V and J assignments and clone size from that table. This sample comprises approximately 400,000 clones, about 96% of them detected only once. The top ten clonotypes cover around 0.29% of the sample.

Here is what the overall study found, with its caveats: Compared with non-shared clonotypes, clonotypes shared by all four sorted-subset donors had higher generation probabilities. Only blood was sampled, and tissue TCR repertoires likely differ from those in blood. Because the study included a small number of donors, the genetic and exposure-history diversity represented was limited. Across a few donors, approximately 5% of naive CD4, around 3.5% of naive CD8, approximately 2.5% of memory CD4, and roughly 0.4% of memory CD8 clonotypes were shared. Larger estimated clonotype richness was generally found for naive subsets than for memory subsets. Rarefaction of sorted-subset datasets indicated incomplete sequencing despite the large sequencing depth. Based on pairwise subsampling, the degree of clonotype sharing among donors was expected to be affected by sequencing depth.

The clonotype was recovered from a man aged 30 to 45 in good health. Sequences were obtained from memory CD8+ T cells sorted from blood. The intended sense of this specimen's cell subset or site label: CD45RO+ cells pooled with CCR7-negative TemRA cells. The chain is encoded by TRBV7-2 joined to TRBJ1-5; the D segment could be TRBD1, given 5 matching bases. The CDR3 reads CASSLDGTRSQPQHF. The sequenced DNA is TGTGCCAGCAGCTTAGACGGGACTCGTAGTCAGCCCCAGCATTTT. The reference TRBV7-2 and TRBJ1-5 proteins fill in what lies around the CDR3, so the full variable domain reads GAGVSQSPSNKVTEKGKDVELRCDPISGHTALYWYRQSLGQGLEFLIYFQGNSAPDKSGLPSDRFSAERTGGSVSTLTIQRTQQEDSAVYLCASSLDGTRSQPQHFGDGTRLSIL.